What follows describes a single T cell receptor (beta chain). This sample is drawn from a study of blood T cell repertoires in COVID-19. Turning to the study itself: Acute and convalescent COVID-19 specimens originated in the United States, Italy and Spain. PBMCs, B-cell-depleted T cells, or T cells were the source of the cDNA or gDNA that made up the material.

Per the authors' pipeline: Nucleated cell counts were estimated from reference gene primer amplification. Method: immunoSEQ multiplex PCR; TCRdb's copy keeps in-frame clones and lacks some. V and J calls and clone size are as listed in that table; D and trimming were resolved from the DNA. The sample holds around 160,000 clones, roughly 90% seen once. Per germline, CDR1 MNHEY and CDR2 SMNVEV (reference sequence). V was trimmed by 9 bases and J by 5 bases, leaving 16 bases between them. This CDR3 contains 13 residues. The chain carries TRBV27 and TRBJ1-2, with D possibly being TRBD1 (5 bases). The material sequenced was peripheral blood. The source of this sequence is a man aged 55 to 70 with acute or convalescent COVID-19. The DNA of the CDR3 is TGTGCCAGTAGTAGAGGACACCCTTATGGCTACACCTTC. It is translated as CASSRGHPYGYTF.